This T cell receptor (beta chain) was identified in a study of CD8+ T cells in alopecia areata. Germline loops: CDR1 MDHEN, CDR2 SYDVKM. V lost 4 bases to trimming and J lost 4 bases, with 7 bases between them. The CDR3 runs 13 residues. cDNA serving as the sequencing template came from extracted, reverse transcribed RNA. The repertoire was sequenced with immunoSEQ multiplex PCR; TCRdb's copy has only in-frame clones and lacks some. The sample yields approximately 99,000 clones, roughly 55% seen once. This clone was observed a few times. The sequenced sample consisted of NKG2D-low CD8+ T cells sorted from blood. The chain carries TRBV28 and TRBJ2-2; D not certain. The receptor was isolated from a human donor with alopecia areata. CDR3 sequence reads: CASSSLSTGELFF. The CDR3 coding sequence is TGTGCCAGCAGTTCTTTGAGCACCGGGGAGCTGTTTTTT.